The rows below give T cell receptor beta chains drawn from one sample of a study of cytomegalovirus exposure and HLA in healthy donors. Sequenced by immunoSEQ multiplex PCR; TCRdb stores in-frame clones only, minus some. The repertoire shows about 200,000 clones; the top ten hold roughly 1.2%. Sequencing was done on a sample of PBMCs. These receptors came from a girl aged 2-10 years in good health and CMV-seropositive. Both conserved end residues are part of each CDR3. Each record gives: D gene, V gene, J gene, CDR3 protein, CDR3 DNA. A D gene is named only where the DNA matches it firmly.

D gene: TRBD2
V gene: TRBV11-2
J gene: TRBJ2-2
CDR3 protein: CASSSQLAKRGTGELFF
CDR3 DNA: TGTGCCAGCAGCTCCCAACTAGCGAAAAGGGGCACCGGGGAGCTGTTTTTT

D gene: TRBD1
V gene: TRBV28
J gene: TRBJ1-4
CDR3 protein: CASRTTGGAVIGEKLFF
CDR3 DNA: TGTGCCAGCAGGACGACAGGGGGCGCGGTAATCGGAGAAAAACTGTTTTTT

D gene: .
V gene: TRBV19
J gene: TRBJ1-1
CDR3 protein: CASSTTGGHTEAFF
CDR3 DNA: TGTGCCAGTAGTACCACAGGCGGACACACTGAAGCTTTCTTT

D gene: .
V gene: TRBV5-1
J gene: TRBJ1-1
CDR3 protein: CASTGDGDTEAFF
CDR3 DNA: TGCGCCAGCACAGGGGACGGTGACACTGAAGCTTTCTTT

D gene: TRBD1
V gene: TRBV7-9
J gene: TRBJ2-7
CDR3 protein: CASSLAGQGAKEQYF
CDR3 DNA: TGTGCCAGCAGCTTAGCGGGACAGGGGGCGAAGGAGCAGTACTTC

D gene: TRBD2
V gene: TRBV7-3
J gene: TRBJ2-1
CDR3 protein: CASSFLAGRPYNEQFF
CDR3 DNA: TGTGCCAGCAGCTTCTTAGCGGGGAGGCCCTACAATGAGCAGTTCTTC

D gene: TRBD2
V gene: TRBV6-1
J gene: TRBJ2-7
CDR3 protein: CASSTGTSGSYEQYF
CDR3 DNA: TGTGCCAGCAGTACCGGGACTAGCGGATCCTACGAGCAGTACTTC

D gene: TRBD2
V gene: TRBV27
J gene: TRBJ2-7
CDR3 protein: CASRRTSGAYEQYF
CDR3 DNA: TGTGCCAGCAGACGGACTAGCGGGGCCTACGAGCAGTACTTC

D gene: .
V gene: TRBV7-9
J gene: TRBJ1-1
CDR3 protein: CASAGTEAFF
CDR3 DNA: TGTGCCAGCGCGGGGACTGAAGCTTTCTTT

D gene: .
V gene: TRBV5-1
J gene: TRBJ1-2
CDR3 protein: CASSLAGQPQTYGYTF
CDR3 DNA: TGCGCCAGCAGCTTGGCAGGACAGCCGCAGACCTATGGCTACACCTTC

D gene: .
V gene: TRBV28
J gene: TRBJ1-2
CDR3 protein: CASSLAQLYYGYTF
CDR3 DNA: TGTGCCAGCAGTTTAGCACAGCTCTACTATGGCTACACCTTC

D gene: .
V gene: TRBV19
J gene: TRBJ2-7
CDR3 protein: CASSSFGTLGVYEQYF
CDR3 DNA: TGTGCCAGTAGTTCCTTCGGTACGCTAGGGGTGTACGAGCAGTACTTC

D gene: TRBD1
V gene: TRBV27
J gene: TRBJ1-2
CDR3 protein: CASSLVGVGTAYGYTF
CDR3 DNA: TGTGCCAGCAGTTTAGTGGGAGTAGGGACAGCCTATGGCTACACCTTC

D gene: .
V gene: TRBV2
J gene: TRBJ1-3
CDR3 protein: CASRDRGNTIYF
CDR3 DNA: TGTGCCAGCAGGGACAGAGGAAACACCATATATTTT

D gene: .
V gene: TRBV19
J gene: TRBJ2-2
CDR3 protein: CASSIGDRTGELFF
CDR3 DNA: TGTGCCAGTAGTATAGGTGACAGAACCGGGGAGCTGTTTTTT

D gene: TRBD1
V gene: TRBV10-3
J gene: TRBJ2-7
CDR3 protein: CAISGQGVYEQYF
CDR3 DNA: TGTGCCATCAGTGGGCAGGGGGTCTACGAGCAGTACTTC

D gene: .
V gene: TRBV6-6
J gene: TRBJ1-1
CDR3 protein: CASSTTLGEAFF
CDR3 DNA: TGTGCCAGCAGCACGACACTGGGAGAGGCTTTCTTT

D gene: .
V gene: TRBV10-3
J gene: TRBJ1-4
CDR3 protein: CATLGTPNEKLFF
CDR3 DNA: TGTGCCACCCTCGGGACTCCTAATGAAAAACTGTTTTTT

D gene: .
V gene: TRBV28
J gene: TRBJ1-2
CDR3 protein: CASSLGLGLGYTF
CDR3 DNA: TGTGCCAGCAGTTTAGGGTTGGGGCTAGGCTACACCTTC

D gene: TRBD1
V gene: TRBV27
J gene: TRBJ1-4
CDR3 protein: CASRTRTGDWEKLFF
CDR3 DNA: TGTGCCAGCAGGACTCGGACAGGGGATTGGGAAAAACTGTTTTTT

D gene: TRBD2
V gene: TRBV6-1
J gene: TRBJ2-1
CDR3 protein: CASSDSGTSGNEQFF
CDR3 DNA: TGTGCCAGCAGTGACTCCGGGACTAGCGGGAATGAGCAGTTCTTC

D gene: .
V gene: TRBV29-1
J gene: TRBJ1-2
CDR3 protein: CSVPDRTSNYGYTF
CDR3 DNA: TGCAGCGTGCCCGACAGAACTTCTAACTATGGCTACACCTTC

D gene: TRBD2
V gene: TRBV4-1
J gene: TRBJ2-3
CDR3 protein: CASSQRRTSGSGSDTQYF
CDR3 DNA: TGCGCCAGCAGCCAAAGGAGAACTAGCGGGTCCGGTTCAGATACGCAGTATTTT

D gene: .
V gene: TRBV11-3
J gene: TRBJ2-5
CDR3 protein: CASSLEAGSRETQYF
CDR3 DNA: TGTGCCAGCAGCTTAGAGGCAGGGTCGAGAGAGACCCAGTACTTC

D gene: .
V gene: TRBV16
J gene: TRBJ1-4
CDR3 protein: CASSDTTGRSVNEKLFF
CDR3 DNA: TGTGCCAGCAGCGATACGACCGGGAGAAGCGTTAATGAAAAACTGTTTTTT

D gene: .
V gene: TRBV11-2
J gene: TRBJ1-1
CDR3 protein: CASSPEATSLNTEAFF
CDR3 DNA: TGTGCCAGCAGCCCCGAAGCGACCTCTCTTAACACTGAAGCTTTCTTT

D gene: .
V gene: TRBV11-2
J gene: TRBJ1-2
CDR3 protein: CASSLVGEDNYGYTF
CDR3 DNA: TGTGCCAGCAGCTTAGTCGGGGAGGACAACTATGGCTACACCTTC

D gene: TRBD2
V gene: TRBV7-2
J gene: TRBJ2-2
CDR3 protein: CASSFRGDSNTGELFF
CDR3 DNA: TGTGCCAGCAGCTTTCGGGGGGATTCGAACACCGGGGAGCTGTTTTTT

D gene: TRBD1
V gene: TRBV5-1
J gene: TRBJ1-4
CDR3 protein: CASSLGTGGGNEKLFF
CDR3 DNA: TGCGCCAGCAGCTTGGGGACAGGGGGAGGTAATGAAAAACTGTTTTTT

D gene: .
V gene: TRBV10-2
J gene: TRBJ1-1
CDR3 protein: CASSDLTGGEPNTEAFF
CDR3 DNA: TGCGCCAGCAGTGATTTGACAGGAGGAGAACCGAACACTGAAGCTTTCTTT

D gene: .
V gene: TRBV27
J gene: TRBJ1-1
CDR3 protein: CASSTDRSTEAFF
CDR3 DNA: TGTGCCAGCAGTACAGATCGTAGCACTGAAGCTTTCTTT

D gene: .
V gene: TRBV15
J gene: TRBJ2-3
CDR3 protein: CATSPEAVRTDTQYF
CDR3 DNA: TGTGCCACCAGCCCTGAAGCGGTTCGCACAGATACGCAGTATTTT

D gene: TRBD1
V gene: TRBV27
J gene: TRBJ2-7
CDR3 protein: CASSPGTVGYEQYF
CDR3 DNA: TGTGCCAGCAGTCCCGGGACAGTAGGGTACGAGCAGTACTTC

D gene: .
V gene: TRBV28
J gene: TRBJ1-3
CDR3 protein: CASSLTFSGNTIYF
CDR3 DNA: TGTGCCAGCAGTTTAACTTTCTCTGGAAACACCATATATTTT

D gene: .
V gene: TRBV18
J gene: TRBJ1-1
CDR3 protein: CASSPRGDTEAFF
CDR3 DNA: TGTGCCAGCTCGCCCAGGGGCGACACTGAAGCTTTCTTT

D gene: TRBD1
V gene: TRBV28
J gene: TRBJ2-6
CDR3 protein: CASSFPRGLARGANVLTF
CDR3 DNA: TGTGCCAGCAGTTTCCCCAGGGGGCTCGCCAGGGGGGCCAACGTCCTGACTTTC

D gene: .
V gene: TRBV2
J gene: TRBJ2-7
CDR3 protein: CASRGGSGLSYEQYF
CDR3 DNA: TGTGCCAGCAGAGGGGGATCAGGCCTCTCCTACGAGCAGTACTTC

D gene: TRBD1
V gene: TRBV18
J gene: TRBJ1-4
CDR3 protein: CASSPPVGQGDEKLFF
CDR3 DNA: TGTGCCAGCTCACCACCGGTGGGACAGGGGGATGAAAAACTGTTTTTT

D gene: TRBD2
V gene: TRBV5-1
J gene: TRBJ2-7
CDR3 protein: CASRTTSGSPEQYF
CDR3 DNA: TGCGCCAGCAGAACTACTAGCGGGAGCCCCGAGCAGTACTTC

D gene: .
V gene: TRBV27
J gene: TRBJ1-3
CDR3 protein: CASRGHPSGNTIYF
CDR3 DNA: TGTGCCAGCAGGGGACACCCGTCTGGAAACACCATATATTTT

D gene: TRBD1
V gene: TRBV9
J gene: TRBJ1-2
CDR3 protein: CASSVTGASQEYTF
CDR3 DNA: TGTGCCAGCAGCGTAACAGGGGCATCCCAGGAATACACCTTC

D gene: .
V gene: TRBV29-1
J gene: TRBJ1-2
CDR3 protein: CSVERGPWGYTF
CDR3 DNA: TGCAGCGTTGAGCGAGGCCCTTGGGGCTACACCTTC

D gene: .
V gene: TRBV19
J gene: TRBJ2-3
CDR3 protein: CASRSFGSLREDTQYF
CDR3 DNA: TGTGCCAGTAGGTCCTTTGGGAGCTTACGGGAAGATACGCAGTATTTT

D gene: TRBD1
V gene: TRBV27
J gene: TRBJ2-7
CDR3 protein: CASSYAGGTYEQYF
CDR3 DNA: TGTGCCAGCAGTTACGCAGGGGGAACCTACGAGCAGTACTTC

D gene: TRBD2
V gene: TRBV5-5
J gene: TRBJ2-3
CDR3 protein: CASSLRAGGTTDTQYF
CDR3 DNA: TGTGCCAGCAGCTTGAGAGCGGGAGGAACCACAGATACGCAGTATTTT

D gene: TRBD2
V gene: TRBV5-6
J gene: TRBJ2-5
CDR3 protein: CASSEYSGREQETQYF
CDR3 DNA: TGTGCCAGCAGCGAGTACAGCGGGAGAGAACAAGAGACCCAGTACTTC

D gene: TRBD1
V gene: TRBV28
J gene: TRBJ1-5
CDR3 protein: CASSDSGTGGPQPQHF
CDR3 DNA: TGTGCCAGCAGTGACTCCGGGACAGGGGGCCCTCAGCCCCAGCATTTT